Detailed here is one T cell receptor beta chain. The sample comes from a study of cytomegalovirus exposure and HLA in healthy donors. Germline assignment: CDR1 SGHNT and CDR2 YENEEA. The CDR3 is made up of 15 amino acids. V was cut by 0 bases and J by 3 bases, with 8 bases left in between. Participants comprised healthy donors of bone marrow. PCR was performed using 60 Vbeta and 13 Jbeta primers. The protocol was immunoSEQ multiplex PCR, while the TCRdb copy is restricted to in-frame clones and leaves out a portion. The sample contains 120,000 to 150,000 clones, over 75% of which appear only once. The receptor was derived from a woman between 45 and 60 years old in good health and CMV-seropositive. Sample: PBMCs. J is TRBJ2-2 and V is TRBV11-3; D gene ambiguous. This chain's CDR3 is CASSLDGQYTGELFF. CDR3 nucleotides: TGTGCCAGCAGCTTAGATGGGCAGTACACCGGGGAGCTGTTTTTT.